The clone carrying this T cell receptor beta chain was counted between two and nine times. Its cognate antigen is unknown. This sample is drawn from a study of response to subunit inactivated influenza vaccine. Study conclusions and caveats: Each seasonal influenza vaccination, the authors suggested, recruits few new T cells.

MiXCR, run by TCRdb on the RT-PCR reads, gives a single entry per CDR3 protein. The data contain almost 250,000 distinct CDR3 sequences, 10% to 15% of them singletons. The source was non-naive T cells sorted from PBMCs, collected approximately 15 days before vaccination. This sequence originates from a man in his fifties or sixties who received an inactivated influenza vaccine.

The CDR3 DNA follows: TGCAGTGCTAGAGATAGAGGGGTAGCAGATACGCAGTATTTT. Protein: CSARDRGVADTQYF. V gene TRBV20-1 combines with J gene TRBJ2-3, with D perhaps being TRBD1 or TRBD2 (5 bases each). Germline V gene lookup returns CDR1 DFQATT and CDR2 SNEGSKA (reference sequence). The CDR3 covers 14 residues. V dropped 0 bases and J dropped 4 bases, with 11 bases sitting between them.